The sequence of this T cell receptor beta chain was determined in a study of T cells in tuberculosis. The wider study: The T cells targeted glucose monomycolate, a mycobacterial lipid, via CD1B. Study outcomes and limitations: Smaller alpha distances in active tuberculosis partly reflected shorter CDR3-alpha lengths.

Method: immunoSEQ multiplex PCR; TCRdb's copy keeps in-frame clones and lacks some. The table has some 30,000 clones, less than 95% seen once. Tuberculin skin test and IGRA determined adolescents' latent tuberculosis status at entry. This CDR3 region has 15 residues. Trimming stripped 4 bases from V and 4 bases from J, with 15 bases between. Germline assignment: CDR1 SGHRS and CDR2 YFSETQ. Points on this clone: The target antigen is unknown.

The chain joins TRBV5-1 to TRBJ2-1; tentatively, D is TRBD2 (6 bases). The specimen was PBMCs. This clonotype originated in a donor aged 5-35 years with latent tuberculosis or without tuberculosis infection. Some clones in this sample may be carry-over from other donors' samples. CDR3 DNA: TGCGCCAGCAGCCGGGACTGGGGGATATACAATGAGCAGTTCTTC. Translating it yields CASSRDWGIYNEQFF.